These T cell receptor beta chains were read from a single sample in a study of T cells in Graves' hyperthyroidism and ophthalmopathy. Via MiXCR, TCRdb re-called the multiplex PCR reads, giving one row per CDR3 protein. The top ten hold over 35% of the sample, which has approximately 400,000 distinct CDR3 sequences, about a fifth seen once. The sequenced material came from blood. These receptors were taken from a man younger than 35 with Graves' ophthalmopathy. CDR3s include the opening cysteine and the closing phenylalanine or tryptophan. The D gene is left open where the match is weak. Clone size is shown for a subset of rows, as once, few, many or a class of expanded clone.

V	D	J	size	CDR3	DNA
TRBV10-3	-	TRBJ2-1	few	CATKHREGNEQFF	TGTGCCACCAAGCACAGGGAGGGAAATGAGCAGTTCTTC
TRBV7-2	-	TRBJ1-4	-	CASSPWGGADEKLFF	TGTGCCAGCAGCCCATGGGGGGGGGCCGATGAAAAACTGTTTTTT
TRBV18	TRBD1	TRBJ2-7	many	CASSPDPLTGNEQYF	TGTGCCAGCTCACCCGACCCTTTGACAGGGAACGAGCAGTACTTC
TRBV12-3/TRBV12-4	-	TRBJ1-5	many	CASRRNSNQPQHF	TGTGCCAGCCGACGGAATAGCAATCAGCCCCAGCATTTT
TRBV28	-	TRBJ2-4	many	CASSLPGANIQYF	TGTGCCAGCAGTTTACCAGGGGCAAACATTCAGTACTTC
TRBV6-1	-	TRBJ2-1	few	CASSPGWVQGQVDEQFF	TGTGCCAGCAGCCCCGGGTGGGTGCAGGGGCAAGTGGATGAGCAGTTCTTC
TRBV6-1	-	TRBJ2-1	-	CASSTRSNNEQFF	TGTGCCAGCAGCACTAGGAGCAACAATGAGCAGTTCTTC
TRBV27	-	TRBJ1-3	-	CASSHGNTIYF	TGTGCCAGCAGTCACGGAAACACCATATATTTT
TRBV4-1	-	TRBJ1-1	-	CASSQDRVNTEAFF	TGCGCCAGCAGCCAAGACAGGGTGAACACTGAAGCTTTCTTT
TRBV20-1	TRBD1	TRBJ2-7	many	CSGRDRDYEQYF	TGCAGTGGCCGGGACAGGGACTACGAGCAGTACTTC
TRBV2	-	TRBJ2-5	many	CASTTQTGNQETQYF	TGTGCCAGCACCACCCAAACAGGGAATCAAGAGACCCAGTACTTC
TRBV9	-	TRBJ2-2	-	CASGARHTGELFF	TGTGCCAGCGGTGCGAGGCACACCGGGGAGCTGTTTTTT
TRBV9	-	TRBJ1-2	-	CASSGRGSYGYTF	TGTGCCAGCAGCGGGCGGGGGAGCTATGGCTACACCTTC
TRBV6-1	-	TRBJ1-4	many	CASGHGGVQEKLFF	TGTGCCAGCGGCCACGGGGGGGTACAGGAAAAACTGTTTTTT
TRBV4-1	-	TRBJ2-3	-	CASSQDRGADSTDTQYF	TGCGCCAGCAGCCAAGATCGAGGGGCAGATAGCACAGATACGCAGTATTTT
TRBV6-1	-	TRBJ2-3	few	CASRISDTQYF	TGTGCCAGCAGAATATCAGATACGCAGTATTTT
TRBV6-5	-	TRBJ2-1	-	CASSYGGVSYNEQFF	TGTGCCAGCAGTTACGGGGGCGTCTCCTACAATGAGCAGTTCTTC
TRBV5-1	-	TRBJ1-1	many	CASSLGGDTPEAFF	TGCGCCAGCAGCTTAGGGGGAGACACACCTGAAGCTTTCTTT
TRBV5-4	TRBD1	TRBJ1-1	-	CASSPGQGLLTEAFF	TGTGCCAGCAGCCCAGGACAGGGGCTTCTCACTGAAGCTTTCTTT
TRBV5-5	TRBD1	TRBJ2-1	-	CASSAHRDSRYNEQFF	TGTGCCAGCAGCGCCCACCGGGACAGCCGATACAATGAGCAGTTCTTC
TRBV4-1	-	TRBJ2-1	-	CASSQEPFWDNEQFF	TGCGCCAGCAGCCAAGAGCCCTTCTGGGACAATGAGCAGTTCTTC
TRBV29-1	-	TRBJ2-7	many	CSVELQHPYEQYF	TGCAGCGTTGAGCTTCAACACCCTTACGAGCAGTACTTC
TRBV5-1	-	TRBJ2-3	many	CASSSAGSTDTQYF	TGCGCCAGCAGCTCGGCAGGATCCACAGATACGCAGTATTTT
TRBV6-5	-	TRBJ1-6	few	CASSYSMGAGGNSPLHF	TGTGCCAGCAGTTACTCGATGGGGGCTGGTGGTAATTCACCCCTCCACTTT
TRBV12-3/TRBV12-4	-	TRBJ2-5	many	CASSLKGGGEETQYF	TGTGCCAGCAGTCTCAAGGGGGGCGGGGAAGAGACCCAGTACTTC
TRBV20-1	-	TRBJ2-5	many	CSARRGFETQYF	TGCAGTGCTAGACGAGGGTTTGAGACCCAGTACTTC
TRBV6-1	-	TRBJ2-2	-	CASSDRFPGELFF	TGTGCCAGCAGTGATAGGTTCCCCGGGGAGCTGTTTTTT
TRBV2	-	TRBJ2-6	-	CASRAGVMANALTF	TGTGCCAGCAGGGCAGGGGTTATGGCCAACGCCCTGACTTTC
TRBV7-9	-	TRBJ1-1	few	CASSSWGATNTEAFF	TGTGCCAGCAGCTCCTGGGGAGCTACGAACACTGAAGCTTTCTTT
TRBV7-9	TRBD1	TRBJ2-7	many	CASSHPRTGAGEQYF	TGTGCCAGCAGTCACCCGAGGACAGGGGCGGGAGAGCAGTACTTC
TRBV10-3	TRBD2	TRBJ2-7	-	CAISDWGGNSYEQYF	TGTGCCATCAGTGACTGGGGGGGGAACTCCTACGAGCAGTACTTC
TRBV11-1	-	TRBJ1-2	many	CASSLRDVYGYTF	TGTGCCAGCAGCTTACGGGACGTTTATGGCTACACCTTC
TRBV11-2	-	TRBJ1-6	few	CASSPQIGHNSPLHF	TGTGCCAGCAGCCCGCAGATAGGGCATAATTCACCCCTCCACTTT
TRBV6-2/TRBV6-3	-	TRBJ2-5	-	CASTMTGTQETQYF	TGTGCCAGCACCATGACCGGGACGCAAGAGACCCAGTACTTC
TRBV7-3	-	TRBJ2-6	many	CASSQRGANVLTF	TGTGCCAGCAGCCAACGTGGGGCCAACGTCCTGACTTTC
TRBV5-1	TRBD1	TRBJ2-7	-	CASRRTGTDEQYF	TGCGCCAGCAGAAGGACAGGGACTGACGAGCAGTACTTC
TRBV10-3	-	TRBJ1-5	-	CAVSESQGGNQPQHF	TGTGCCGTCAGTGAGTCCCAGGGCGGCAATCAGCCCCAGCATTTT
TRBV12-3/TRBV12-4	-	TRBJ2-3	-	CASSSRQEAADTQYF	TGTGCCAGCAGTTCCCGTCAGGAGGCGGCAGATACGCAGTATTTT
TRBV9	-	TRBJ1-1	few	CASSVLASSEAFF	TGTGCCAGCAGCGTTTTGGCGAGCTCTGAAGCTTTCTTT
TRBV2	-	TRBJ1-6	few	CASSGSALHF	TGTGCCAGCAGTGGATCGGCCCTCCACTTT
TRBV7-9	TRBD1	TRBJ1-2	many	CASSRPPDPDREGGYTF	TGTGCCAGCAGTCGCCCCCCCGATCCTGACAGGGAGGGTGGCTACACCTTC
TRBV7-9	-	TRBJ2-5	many	CASSLFDSVPGETQYF	TGTGCCAGCAGCTTATTCGACTCGGTACCCGGGGAGACCCAGTACTTC
TRBV18	TRBD1	TRBJ1-1	many	CASSPLGTANTEAFF	TGTGCCAGCTCACCGCTCGGGACAGCGAACACTGAAGCTTTCTTT
TRBV7-7	-	TRBJ2-2	-	CASSPGGRLTGELFF	TGTGCTAGCAGCCCGGGGGGCAGGTTGACCGGGGAGCTGTTTTTT
TRBV18	-	TRBJ2-4	-	CASSPPPEGGANIQYF	TGTGCCAGCTCACCACCGCCCGAGGGGGGGGCAAACATTCAGTACTTC
TRBV5-4	-	TRBJ1-2	-	CASSSLQGSMSYGYTF	TGTGCCAGCAGCTCTCTTCAGGGGTCGATGAGCTATGGCTACACCTTC
TRBV28	-	TRBJ1-5	-	CASSVRVNQPQHF	TGTGCCAGCTCGGTCAGGGTCAATCAGCCCCAGCATTTT
TRBV2	-	TRBJ1-4	many	CASSGTPSRKLFF	TGTGCCAGCAGCGGGACCCCCTCGAGAAAACTGTTTTTT
TRBV10-1	-	TRBJ2-7	-	CASSGQDSYEQYF	TGCGCCAGCAGTGGACAGGACTCCTACGAGCAGTACTTC
TRBV9	-	TRBJ2-5	few	CASSVPGETQYF	TGTGCCAGCAGCGTCCCAGGAGAGACCCAGTACTTC
TRBV20-1	-	TRBJ2-5	many	CSGLMGPGSQETQYF	TGCAGTGGTCTTATGGGCCCCGGCAGCCAAGAGACCCAGTACTTC
TRBV6-2/TRBV6-3	-	TRBJ2-1	-	CASGFRDEQFF	TGTGCCAGCGGATTTAGGGATGAGCAGTTCTTC
TRBV5-1	-	TRBJ2-3	many	CASRRATDTQYF	TGCGCCAGCAGGCGGGCCACAGATACGCAGTATTTT
TRBV7-2	TRBD2	TRBJ2-1	many	CASTMTSGGAAYNEQFF	TGTGCCAGCACAATGACTAGCGGGGGGGCGGCTTACAATGAGCAGTTCTTC
TRBV7-8	-	TRBJ1-5	many	CASSSTGSGNQPQHF	TGTGCCAGCAGCTCAACAGGGTCGGGCAATCAGCCCCAGCATTTT
TRBV6-1	TRBD1	TRBJ1-6	-	CASRRVGQGFSPLHF	TGTGCCAGCAGACGAGTGGGACAGGGGTTTTCACCCCTCCACTTT
TRBV6-1	-	TRBJ2-1	few	CASSEEGWDEQFF	TGTGCCAGCAGTGAAGAAGGGTGGGATGAGCAGTTCTTC